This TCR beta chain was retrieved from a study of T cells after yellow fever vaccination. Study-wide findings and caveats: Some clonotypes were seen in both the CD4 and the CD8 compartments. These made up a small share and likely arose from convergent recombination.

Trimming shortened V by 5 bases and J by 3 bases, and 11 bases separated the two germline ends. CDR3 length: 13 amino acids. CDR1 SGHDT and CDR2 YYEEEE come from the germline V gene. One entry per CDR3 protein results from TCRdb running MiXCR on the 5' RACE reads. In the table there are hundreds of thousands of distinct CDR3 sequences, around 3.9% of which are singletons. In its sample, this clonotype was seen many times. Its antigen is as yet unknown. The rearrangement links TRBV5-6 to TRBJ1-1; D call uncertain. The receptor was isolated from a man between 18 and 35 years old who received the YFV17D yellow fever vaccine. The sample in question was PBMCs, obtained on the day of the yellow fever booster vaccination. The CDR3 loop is CASRRVGYTEAFF. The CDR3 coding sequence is TGTGCCAGCAGACGGGTGGGGTACACTGAAGCTTTCTTT. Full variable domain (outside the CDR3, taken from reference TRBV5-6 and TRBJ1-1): DAGVTQSPTHLIKTRGQQVTLRCSPKSGHDTVSWYQQALGQGPQFIFQYYEEEERQRGNFPDRFSGHQFPNYSSELNVNALLLGDSALYLCASRRVGYTEAFFGQGTRLTVV.